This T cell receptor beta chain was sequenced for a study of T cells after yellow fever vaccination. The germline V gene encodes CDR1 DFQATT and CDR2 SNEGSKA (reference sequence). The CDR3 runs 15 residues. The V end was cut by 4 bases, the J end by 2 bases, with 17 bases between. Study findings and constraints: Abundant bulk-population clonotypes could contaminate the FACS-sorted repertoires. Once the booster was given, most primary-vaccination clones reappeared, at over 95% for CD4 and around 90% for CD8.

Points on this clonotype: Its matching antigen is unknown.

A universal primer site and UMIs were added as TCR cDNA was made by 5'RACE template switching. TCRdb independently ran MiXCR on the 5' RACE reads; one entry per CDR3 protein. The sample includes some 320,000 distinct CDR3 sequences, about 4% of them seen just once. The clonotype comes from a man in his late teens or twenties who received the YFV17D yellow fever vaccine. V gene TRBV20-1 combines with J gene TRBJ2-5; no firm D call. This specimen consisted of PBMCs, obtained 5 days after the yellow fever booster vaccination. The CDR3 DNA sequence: TGCAGTGCTAATCAGGCCATGAGCGAGCAAGAGACCCAGTACTTC. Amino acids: CSANQAMSEQETQYF.